The 23 T cell receptor beta chains below were found in one sample sequenced in a study of shared clonotypes between healthy human individuals. Libraries were prepared by immunoSEQ multiplex PCR; TCRdb keeps only in-frame clonotypes and omits some of them. The data contain 780,000 or so clones, just under 75% of them singletons. Sequenced: memory CD4+ T cells sorted from blood. Documented subset: CD45RA-negative fraction. These receptors all stem from a woman aged 25 to 39 in good health.

In regard to this clone: Different DNA sequences within this sample yield the same CDR3. The rearrangement joins TRBV10-3 to TRBJ2-7, with 11 bases lining up with TRBD1. The junction had 2 bases not matched to a gene; V was cut back by 3 bases and J by 1 base. CDR1 is ENHRY and CDR2 is SYGVKD in the germline V gene. The CDR3 has 15 residues. The CDR3 spells CAISDRDRGSYEQYF. CDR3 in DNA: TGTGCCATCAGTGACCGGGACAGGGGGTCCTACGAGCAGTACTTC.

The chain recombines TRBV2 with TRBJ2-7; weak D call: TRBD2 (7 bases). The CDR3 extends over 14 amino acids. V lost 7 bases and J lost 7, with 20 bases in between. Germline V gives CDR1 SNHLY, CDR2 FYNNEI. CDR3 sequence: CASTKRDTQGEQYF. CDR3 nucleotides: TGTGCCAGCACTAAGCGGGACACTCAAGGGGAGCAGTACTTC.

V is TRBV5-1 and J is TRBJ2-7, with TRBD2 matching over 11 bases. Looked up from germline, CDR1 is SGHRS and CDR2 is YFSETQ. This CDR3 is built from 17 residues. V was clipped by 3 bases and J by 6 bases; unmatched bases: 14. The CDR3 region is CASSSTIAGGQSVEQYF. The CDR3 DNA sequence: TGCGCCAGCAGCTCAACTATAGCGGGAGGGCAATCGGTCGAGCAGTACTTC.

As regards this clone: This CDR3 fails to terminate in the conserved phenylalanine or tryptophan, so it likely reflects a read error. This sequence joins TRBV30 and TRBJ2-7; TRBD1 matches 7 bases. The CDR3 sequence is 14 residues long. Germline V gene sequence: CDR1 GTSNPN, CDR2 SVGIG (reference sequence). Unmatched junction bases numbered 7, after V lost 0 bases and J lost 5 bases. The CDR3 nucleotides are TGTGCCTGGAGTGTAGGGACAGACTACCACGAGCAGTACCTC. Protein sequence: CAWSVGTDYHEQYL.

The chain couples TRBV4-1 to TRBJ2-1, with 10 bases aligning to TRBD2. The CDR3 spans 18 residues. V lost 1 base and J lost 2; bases outside the gene matches: 8. The germline gives CDR1 MGHRA, CDR2 YSYEKL. CDR3 DNA sequence: TGCGCCAGCAGCCAAGCAGATCGAGCGGGAGGGCCCTACAATGAGCAGTTCTTC. The encoded protein is CASSQADRAGGPYNEQFF.

This chain joins TRBV19 and TRBJ2-3; 9 positions match TRBD2. The length of the CDR3 is 15 residues. Germline lookup yields CDR1 LNHDA and CDR2 SQIVND (reference sequence). Germline trimming cut 8 bases from V and 5 bases from J; bases unmatched to any gene: 11. CDR3 amino acids: CASGVAGGMGDTQYF. As DNA, the CDR3 is TGTGCCAGTGGCGTGGCGGGAGGGATGGGAGATACGCAGTATTTT.

This clone was observed a handful of times. The chain has TRBV5-1 and TRBJ2-3; 10 bases fit TRBD2. The CDR3 covers 16 residues. V shed 3 bases, J shed 1 base, and the junction held 5 bases outside the gene matches. The germline V gene has CDR1 SGHRS and CDR2 YFSETQ. CDR3 coding DNA: TGCGCCAGCAGCTCCTCCGGGACTAGCGGCACAGATACGCAGTATTTT. This translates into CASSSSGTSGTDTQYF.

The gene calls are TRBV27 and TRBJ2-5, with D maybe TRBD2 (5 bases). The DNA end favors TRBJ2-7, so the J call may be wrong. The CDR3 runs to 15 residues. Germline V lookup: CDR1 MNHEY, CDR2 SMNVEV (reference sequence). Here the CDR3 reads CASTESRVPTYEQYF. As DNA, the CDR3 is TGTGCCAGCACGGAGTCGCGGGTACCAACCTACGAGCAGTACTTC.

The V and J genes are TRBV23-1 and TRBJ2-1; 11 nucleotides line up with TRBD2. TRBV23-1 counts as an open reading frame of uncertain function. V lost 4 bases to trimming and J lost 0 bases; unmatched junction nucleotides: 2. The CDR3 has 16 amino acids. The chain's CDR3 is CASSPGTSGSYNEQFF. CDR3 nucleotide sequence: TGCGCCAGCAGTCCAGGGACTAGCGGCTCCTACAATGAGCAGTTCTTC.

This clone was detected only a few times. The chain combines TRBV30 with TRBJ2-7; 8 positions match TRBD1. V was pared by 2 bases and J by 5 bases, with 8 bases of the junction left unmatched. Germline assignment: CDR1 GTSNPN and CDR2 SVGIG (reference sequence). CDR3 length equals 14 residues. The CDR3 region is CAWSPPTGVHEQYF. Here the CDR3 DNA reads TGTGCCTGGAGTCCCCCGACAGGGGTCCACGAGCAGTACTTC.

In this sample, this clone turned up once. The chain combines TRBV5-4 with TRBJ2-7, with D perhaps matching TRBD1 (5 bases). Germline CDR1 and CDR2: SGHNT and YYREEE (reference sequence). Between the trimmed V and J ends, which lost 0 bases and 6 bases, there was a span of 13 bases. This CDR3 region has 14 residues. The CDR3 loop reads CASSLGRGPLEQYF. DNA for the CDR3: TGTGCCAGCAGCTTGGGTAGGGGCCCTCTCGAGCAGTACTTC.

The rearrangement joins TRBV28 to TRBJ2-1; TRBD2 matches 9 bases. The V gene end was trimmed by 6 bases and the J gene end by 6 bases; junction bases not matched to a gene: 9. This CDR3 region has 15 residues. Germline assignment: CDR1 MDHEN and CDR2 SYDVKM. For the CDR3, the DNA is TGTGCCAGCAGCAAAATAGCGGGAGTACCCAATGAGCAGTTCTTC. Translated, it gives CASSKIAGVPNEQFF.

This clone was found a few times. The chain couples TRBV5-1 to TRBJ1-5; the D gene is possibly TRBD1 (5 bases). Germline CDR1 is SGHRS and CDR2 is YFSETQ. V lost 2 bases, J lost 9 bases, and 24 bases lay in between. This CDR3 spans 17 amino acids. In DNA, the CDR3 is TGCGCCAGCAGCTTAAACCTAAGTCGGGACGGGGAAAGGCCCCAGCATTTT. It yields the protein CASSLNLSRDGERPQHF.

The chain uses TRBV7-9 and TRBJ2-2; 13 bases agree with TRBD2. CDR1 SEHNR and CDR2 FQNEAQ come from the germline V gene (reference sequence). V trimming: 5 bases; J trimming: 5 bases; junction bases outside the gene matches: 8. CDR3 length: 17 amino acids. This CDR3 reads CASSQGLAGDRTGELFF. CDR3 nucleotide sequence: TGTGCCAGCAGCCAAGGACTAGCGGGAGATCGGACCGGGGAGCTGTTTTTT.

The rearrangement links TRBV7-9 to TRBJ1-5; D is uncertain. The germline V gene has CDR1 SEHNR and CDR2 FQNEAQ (reference sequence). Deletions cut 1 base from V and 0 bases from J, with 10 bases between. The CDR3 length is 16 residues. In nucleotides, the CDR3 is TGTGCCAGCAGCTTAGGGGCCGGGGATAGCAATCAGCCCCAGCATTTT. Translated, it gives CASSLGAGDSNQPQHF.

This chain connects TRBV28 to TRBJ1-1; perhaps TRBD1 as D (5 bases). The CDR3 has 15 residues. Trimming took 1 base from V and 5 from J, leaving 14 bases between them. CDR1 MDHEN and CDR2 SYDVKM come from the germline V gene. The CDR3 sequence: CASSLSGGERTEAFF. The CDR3 nucleotides are TGTGCCAGCAGTTTATCAGGAGGGGAGCGTACTGAAGCTTTCTTT.

This sequence joins TRBV9 and TRBJ2-1; TRBD2 aligns across 9 bases. J lost 9 bases, V lost 3 bases, and 13 bases had no gene match. Germline CDR1 and CDR2: SGDLS and YYNGEE. The CDR3 contains 16 residues. The CDR3 loop is CASSEGASGIFREQFF. As DNA, the CDR3 is TGTGCCAGCAGCGAGGGGGCTAGCGGGATCTTTCGTGAGCAGTTCTTC.

This sequence joins TRBV19 and TRBJ2-1; perhaps TRBD2 as D (6 bases). Trimming left V 7 bases short and J 9 bases short, with 25 bases between. The CDR3 is 16 residues long. CDR1 and CDR2 from the germline V gene are LNHDA and SQIVND (reference sequence). In nucleotides, the CDR3 is TGTGCCAGTACCGAGAGTGCAGGCTCCCCAGCGGGTGAGCAGTTCTTC. Translation: CASTESAGSPAGEQFF.

The rearrangement uses TRBV19 and TRBJ1-5; possible D gene TRBD1, 6 bases. Germline V gene data show CDR1 as LNHDA and CDR2 as SQIVND (reference sequence). This CDR3 contains 15 residues. The V and J ends lost 5 bases and 2 bases respectively, with 13 bases between them. CDR3 sequence reads: CASSEQGKGNQPQHF. CDR3 sequence (DNA): TGTGCCAGTAGTGAACAGGGTAAGGGCAATCAGCCCCAGCATTTT. The variable domain in full, with the rest retrieved from reference TRBV19 and TRBJ1-5, is DGGITQSPKYLFRKEGQNVTLSCEQNLNHDAMYWYRQDPGQGLRLIYYSQIVNDFQKGDIAEGYSVSREKKESFPLTVTSAQKNPTAFYLCASSEQGKGNQPQHFGDGTRLSIL.

V usage is TRBV27 and J usage is TRBJ2-5; perhaps TRBD1 as D (5 bases). Judging by the DNA end, TRBJ2-7 fits better; the J call may be wrong. Germline V CDR1 and CDR2: MNHEY, SMNVEV (reference sequence). The CDR3 spans 14 residues. This CDR3 is CASSSYATENEQYF. The CDR3 DNA sequence: TGTGCCAGCAGTTCCTACGCGACAGAGAACGAGCAGTACTTC.

The V and J genes are TRBV28 and TRBJ1-3, with TRBD1 matching 7 bases. Germline V CDR1 and CDR2: MDHEN, SYDVKM. With V trimmed by 4 bases and J by 0 bases, 18 bases remained unmatched. This CDR3 has 20 residues. CDR3 sequence: CASSSLGYADSGGSGNTIYF. CDR3 in DNA: TGTGCCAGCAGTTCTTTAGGGTATGCCGACTCAGGGGGCTCTGGAAACACCATATATTTT.

The chain has TRBV28 and TRBJ2-7, with 10 positions matching TRBD1. The trim removed 5 bases at V and 7 bases at J, leaving 11 bases unmatched. The germline gives CDR1 MDHEN, CDR2 SYDVKM. The CDR3 loop spans 15 amino acids. In DNA, the CDR3 is TGTGCCAGCAGTGTCTGGGGACAGGGGTTGGAGGAGCAGTACTTC. The encoded protein is CASSVWGQGLEEQYF. The full variable domain, its missing parts supplied by reference TRBV28 and TRBJ2-7, is DVKVTQSSRYLVKRTGEKVFLECVQDMDHENMFWYRQDPGLGLRLIYFSYDVKMKEKGDIPEGYSVSREKKERFSLILESASTNQTSMYLCASSVWGQGLEEQYFGPGTRLTVT.

This sequence joins TRBV19 and TRBJ2-2; tentatively, D is TRBD2 (5 bases). CDR3 length equals 14 residues. V lost 8 bases to trimming and J lost 3 bases, with 13 bases between them. Germline V gene data show CDR1 as LNHDA and CDR2 as SQIVND (reference sequence). CDR3 in DNA: TGTGCCAGTTACAGTCAACTAGACACCGGGGAGCTGTTTTTT. Translation gives CASYSQLDTGELFF.